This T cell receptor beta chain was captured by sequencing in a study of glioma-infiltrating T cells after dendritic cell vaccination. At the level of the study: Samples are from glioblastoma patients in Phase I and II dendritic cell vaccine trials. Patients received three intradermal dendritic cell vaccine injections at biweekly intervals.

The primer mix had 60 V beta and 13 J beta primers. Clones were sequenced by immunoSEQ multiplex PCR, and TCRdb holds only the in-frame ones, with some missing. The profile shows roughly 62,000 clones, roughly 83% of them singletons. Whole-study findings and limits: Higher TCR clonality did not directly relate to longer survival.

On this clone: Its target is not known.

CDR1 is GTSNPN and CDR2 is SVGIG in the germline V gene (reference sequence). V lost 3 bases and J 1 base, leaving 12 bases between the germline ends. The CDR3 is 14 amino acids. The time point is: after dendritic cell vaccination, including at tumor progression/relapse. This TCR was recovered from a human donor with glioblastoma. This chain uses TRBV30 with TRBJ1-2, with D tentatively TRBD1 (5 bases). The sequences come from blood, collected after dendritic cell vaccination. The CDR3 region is CAWRWGPNNYGYTF. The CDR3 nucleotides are TGTGCCTGGAGATGGGGCCCAAATAACTATGGCTACACCTTC.